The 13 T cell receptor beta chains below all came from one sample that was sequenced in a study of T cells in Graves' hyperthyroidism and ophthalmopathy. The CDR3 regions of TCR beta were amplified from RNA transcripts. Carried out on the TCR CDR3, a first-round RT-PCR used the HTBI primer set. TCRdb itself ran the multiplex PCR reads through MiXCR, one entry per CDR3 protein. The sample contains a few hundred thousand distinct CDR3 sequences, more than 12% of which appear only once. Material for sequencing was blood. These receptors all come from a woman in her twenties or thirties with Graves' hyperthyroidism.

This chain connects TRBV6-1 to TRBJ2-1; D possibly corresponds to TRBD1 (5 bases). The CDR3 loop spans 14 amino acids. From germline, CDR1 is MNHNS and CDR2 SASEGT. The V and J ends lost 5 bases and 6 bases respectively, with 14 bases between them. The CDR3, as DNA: TGTGCCAGCAGTCCCCGTACAGGTCTCAATGAGCAGTTCTTC. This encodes CASSPRTGLNEQFF.

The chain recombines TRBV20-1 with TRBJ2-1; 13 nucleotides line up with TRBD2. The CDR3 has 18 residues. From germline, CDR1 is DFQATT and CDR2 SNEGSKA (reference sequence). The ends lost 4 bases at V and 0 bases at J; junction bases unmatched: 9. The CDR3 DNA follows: TGCAGTGCTAATTCCGGGACTAGCGGGATTTACTCCTACAATGAGCAGTTCTTC. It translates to CSANSGTSGIYSYNEQFF.

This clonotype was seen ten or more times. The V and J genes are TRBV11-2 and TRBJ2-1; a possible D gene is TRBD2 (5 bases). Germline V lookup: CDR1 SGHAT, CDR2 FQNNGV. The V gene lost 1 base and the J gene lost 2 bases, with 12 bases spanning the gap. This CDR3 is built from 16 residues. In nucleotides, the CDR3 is TGTGCCAGCAGCTTAGTCAGGTCCGGGACCTACAATGAGCAGTTCTTC. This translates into CASSLVRSGTYNEQFF.

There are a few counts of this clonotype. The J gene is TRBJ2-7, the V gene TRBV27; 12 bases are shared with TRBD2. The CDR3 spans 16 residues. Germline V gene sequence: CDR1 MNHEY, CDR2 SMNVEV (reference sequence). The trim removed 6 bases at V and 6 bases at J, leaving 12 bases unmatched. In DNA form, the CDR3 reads TGTGCCAGCAGAGGGGTGGGGACTAGCGGGCTCGGCGAGCAGTACTTC. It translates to CASRGVGTSGLGEQYF.

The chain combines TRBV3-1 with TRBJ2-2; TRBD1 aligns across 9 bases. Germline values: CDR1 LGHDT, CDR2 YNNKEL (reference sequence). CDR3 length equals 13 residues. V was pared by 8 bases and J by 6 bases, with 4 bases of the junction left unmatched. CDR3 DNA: TGTGCCAGCGCACAGGGGGCGGCCGGGGAGCTGTTTTTT. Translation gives CASAQGAAGELFF.

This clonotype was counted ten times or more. The CDR3 loop reads CASSPFSTDTQYF. Written as DNA, the CDR3 is TGTGCCAGCTCACCCTTTAGCACAGATACGCAGTATTTT. The chain couples TRBV18 to TRBJ2-3; D is ambiguous. The germline V gene has CDR1 KGHSH and CDR2 LQKENI. V lost 3 bases and J lost 0, with 4 bases in between. The CDR3 extends over 13 amino acids.

The CDR3 nucleotides read TGCAGTGCGTACGGTGGCGGGAGACTCTCCTACGAGCAGTACTTC. Translation: CSAYGGGRLSYEQYF. The chain combines TRBV20-1 with TRBJ2-7; 7 bases fit TRBD2. CDR3 length: 15 residues. Germline V gives CDR1 DFQATT, CDR2 SNEGSKA (reference sequence). Germline trimming cut 6 bases from V and 0 bases from J; bases unmatched to any gene: 11.

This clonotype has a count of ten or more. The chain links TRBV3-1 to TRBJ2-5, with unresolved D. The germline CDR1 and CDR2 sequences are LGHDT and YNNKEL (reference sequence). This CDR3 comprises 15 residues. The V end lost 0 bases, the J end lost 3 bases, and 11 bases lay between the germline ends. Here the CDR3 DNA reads TGTGCCAGCAGCCAAGAGGGTAGGCTCGAAGAGACCCAGTACTTC. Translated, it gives CASSQEGRLEETQYF.

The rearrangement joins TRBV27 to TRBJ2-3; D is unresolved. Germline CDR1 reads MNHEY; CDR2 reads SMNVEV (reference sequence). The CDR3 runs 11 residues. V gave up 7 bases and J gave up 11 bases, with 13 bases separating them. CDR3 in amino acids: CASIANRRQYF. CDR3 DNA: TGTGCCAGCATAGCCAACCGAAGGCAGTATTTT.

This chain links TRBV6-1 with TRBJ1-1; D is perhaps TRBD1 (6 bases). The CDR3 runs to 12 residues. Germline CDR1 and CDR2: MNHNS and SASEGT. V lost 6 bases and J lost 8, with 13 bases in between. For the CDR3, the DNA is TGTGCCAGCAGCAGGGGACGGCTCGAAGCTTTCTTT. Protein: CASSRGRLEAFF.

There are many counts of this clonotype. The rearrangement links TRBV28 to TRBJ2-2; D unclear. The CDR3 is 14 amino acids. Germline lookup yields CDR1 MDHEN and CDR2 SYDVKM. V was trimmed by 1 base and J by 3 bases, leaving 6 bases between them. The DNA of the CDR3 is TGTGCCAGCAGTTTATTAGCTGACACCGGGGAGCTGTTTTTT. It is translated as CASSLLADTGELFF.

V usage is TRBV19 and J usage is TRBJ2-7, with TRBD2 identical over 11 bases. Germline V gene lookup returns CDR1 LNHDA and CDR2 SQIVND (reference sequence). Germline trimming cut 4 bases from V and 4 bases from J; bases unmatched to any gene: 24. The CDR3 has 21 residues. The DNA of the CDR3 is TGTGCCAGTAGTAACACATGGGGCACAGGGACTAGCGGACCCAGGGATTACGAGCAGTACTTC. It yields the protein CASSNTWGTGTSGPRDYEQYF.

The chain's CDR3 is CASPRTGKNYGYTF. In nucleotides, the CDR3 is TGTGCCAGCCCTAGGACAGGGAAGAACTATGGCTACACCTTC. V usage is TRBV2 and J usage is TRBJ1-2; TRBD1 agrees at 8 bases. V was clipped by 8 bases and J by 2 bases; unmatched bases: 7. Germline V CDR1 and CDR2: SNHLY, FYNNEI. The CDR3 is 14 amino acids. The variable domain in full, completed from reference TRBV2 and TRBJ1-2, reads EPEVTQTPSHQVTQMGQEVILRCVPISNHLYFYWYRQILGQKVEFLVSFYNNEISEKSEIFDDQFSVERPDGSNFTLKIRSTKLEDSAMYFCASPRTGKNYGYTFGSGTRLTVV.